This TCR beta chain was sequenced during a study of identical twins. There are a few counts of this clonotype. TCRdb ran MiXCR on the 5' RACE reads and lists one entry per CDR3 protein. The repertoire holds 300,000 to 400,000 distinct CDR3 sequences, roughly an eighth seen once, with more than 6% in the top ten. Deletions cut 5 bases from V and 0 bases from J, with 11 bases between. This CDR3 comprises 14 residues. Germline V gene lookup returns CDR1 DFQATT and CDR2 SNEGSKA (reference sequence). These sequences were also reported in another study, on yellow fever vaccine responses in identical twins.

Sequenced input: CD8+ T cells sorted from blood. The V gene is TRBV20-1, the J gene TRBJ2-1; D is unclear. This TCR derives from a woman younger than 35 in good health. The CDR3 DNA follows: TGCAGTGCTCTCGAACGTGGCTCCTACAATGAGCAGTTCTTC. Translated: CSALERGSYNEQFF.